A selection of T cell receptor beta chains follows, all from one sample in a study of blood T cell repertoires in COVID-19. Repertoires were generated with immunoSEQ multiplex PCR, while TCRdb's copy carries only in-frame clones and drops some. The sample holds some 160,000 clones, around 82% seen once. The sequenced material came from peripheral blood. The origin of the receptors is a woman between 50 and 59 years old with acute or convalescent COVID-19. The CDR3 runs from the conserved cysteine through the conserved F or W. The D gene is left open where the match is weak. Clone size, where shown, is once, few, many, or a class for clones that have expanded.

J gene	V gene	D gene	clone size	CDR3 DNA	CDR3 protein
TRBJ2-4	TRBV5-1	NA	NA	TGCGCCAGCTCCCCCCGTGACGGGATTCTCCTAGCCAAAAACATTCAGTACTTC	CASSPRDGILLAKNIQYF
TRBJ2-2	TRBV5-1	NA	NA	TGCGCCAGCAGCTCCAGGGCCGGGGAGCTGTTTTTT	CASSSRAGELFF
TRBJ1-2	TRBV30	NA	NA	TGTGCCGGAATCCCGGGTAACTATGGCTACACCTTC	CAGIPGNYGYTF
TRBJ2-1	TRBV18	NA	NA	TGTGCCAGCTCACCTGCGGGACAGAAGGTCGTCTTCTTC	CASSPAGQKVVFF
TRBJ2-1	TRBV7-2	TRBD2	NA	TGTGCCAGCAGCATACTAGCGGGGAGCTCCTACAATGAGCAGTTCTTC	CASSILAGSSYNEQFF
TRBJ2-7	TRBV4-2	NA	once	TGTGCCAGCAGCCAAGAACGGGTAGACTACGAGCAGTACTTC	CASSQERVDYEQYF
TRBJ1-4	TRBV7-2	TRBD1	NA	TGTGCCAGCAGCTCCGGGACAGGAATGAGGCAACTGTTTTTT	CASSSGTGMRQLFF
TRBJ2-3	TRBV6-1	TRBD1	NA	TGTGCCAGCAGTGAGACAGGGGCCCAAAGGGCAGATACGCAGTATTTT	CASSETGAQRADTQYF
TRBJ2-7	TRBV7-2	NA	NA	TGTGCCAGCAGCCCACGACAGGTTTCCTACGAGCAGTACTTC	CASSPRQVSYEQYF
TRBJ2-2	TRBV7-3	NA	NA	TGTGCCAGCAGCTTAACGTTCGGGGCCGGGGAGCTGTTTTTT	CASSLTFGAGELFF
TRBJ1-2	TRBV27	TRBD1	NA	TGTGCCAGCAGTTTAAACAGGGGGAACTATGGCTACACCTTC	CASSLNRGNYGYTF
TRBJ2-1	TRBV10-3	NA	NA	TGTGCCATCAGTGAGACCGGTTCCTCCTACAATGAGCAGTTCTTC	CAISETGSSYNEQFF
TRBJ1-2	TRBV7-2	TRBD1	once	TGTGCCAGCAGCTTAGCGTCGACAGGGGCGAAGTATGGCTACACCTTC	CASSLASTGAKYGYTF
TRBJ1-1	TRBV7-9	NA	NA	TGTGCCAGCAGCTTAGAGCCAGGCACTGAAGCTTTCTTT	CASSLEPGTEAFF
TRBJ1-3	TRBV11-2	TRBD1	once	TGTGCCAGCAGCACCGGACAGGCCCTAATAAACTCTGGAAACACCATATATTTT	CASSTGQALINSGNTIYF
TRBJ1-5	TRBV3-1/TRBV3-2	TRBD1	NA	TGTGCCAGCAGCCCGACAGGGGGCATGGATCAGCCCCAGCATTTT	CASSPTGGMDQPQHF
TRBJ1-2	TRBV6-6	TRBD1	NA	TGTGCCAGCAGTCCCATGGGGACAGGATCTGGTAGTTATGGCTACACCTTC	CASSPMGTGSGSYGYTF
TRBJ1-6	TRBV2	TRBD1	NA	TGTGCCAGCAGTGAAGATATAGGACAGGCCTTGCTCCACTTT	CASSEDIGQALLHF
TRBJ2-1	TRBV5-5	TRBD1	NA	TGTGCCAGCAGCTTAGGACAGGGACCCTACAATGAGCAGTTCTTC	CASSLGQGPYNEQFF
TRBJ2-7	TRBV7-8	NA	NA	TGTGCCAGCAGCTTGTCAGACTACGAGCAGTACTTC	CASSLSDYEQYF
TRBJ1-3	TRBV25-1	TRBD1	NA	TGTGCCAGCACCCCGACAGGGGTCACCATATATTTT	CASTPTGVTIYF
TRBJ2-7	TRBV18	NA	NA	TGTGCCAGCTCACCACAGAGGGCGGGAAGTCACTACGAGCAGTACTTC	CASSPQRAGSHYEQYF
TRBJ1-1	TRBV2	NA	NA	TGTGCCAGCAGTGACGGGGGGGTGGACACTGAAGCTTTCTTT	CASSDGGVDTEAFF
TRBJ1-1	TRBV4-1	TRBD1	NA	TGCGCCAGCAGCCAAGTCGGGACAGCGAACACTGAAGCTTTCTTT	CASSQVGTANTEAFF
TRBJ2-1	TRBV28	TRBD1	NA	TGTGCCAGCAGTCCGGGACAGTGGGAATCCTACAATGAGCAGTTCTTC	CASSPGQWESYNEQFF
TRBJ1-1	TRBV27	NA	few	TGTGCCAGCAGTTTATCGTTGGCAGGGACTGAAGCTTTCTTT	CASSLSLAGTEAFF
TRBJ2-5	TRBV5-4	NA	few	TGTGCCAGCAGCCTACGCGATACTCAAGAGACCCAGTACTTC	CASSLRDTQETQYF
TRBJ2-3	TRBV11-3	NA	NA	TGTGCCAGCAGCCAAGACTCTAGCACAGATACGCAGTATTTT	CASSQDSSTDTQYF